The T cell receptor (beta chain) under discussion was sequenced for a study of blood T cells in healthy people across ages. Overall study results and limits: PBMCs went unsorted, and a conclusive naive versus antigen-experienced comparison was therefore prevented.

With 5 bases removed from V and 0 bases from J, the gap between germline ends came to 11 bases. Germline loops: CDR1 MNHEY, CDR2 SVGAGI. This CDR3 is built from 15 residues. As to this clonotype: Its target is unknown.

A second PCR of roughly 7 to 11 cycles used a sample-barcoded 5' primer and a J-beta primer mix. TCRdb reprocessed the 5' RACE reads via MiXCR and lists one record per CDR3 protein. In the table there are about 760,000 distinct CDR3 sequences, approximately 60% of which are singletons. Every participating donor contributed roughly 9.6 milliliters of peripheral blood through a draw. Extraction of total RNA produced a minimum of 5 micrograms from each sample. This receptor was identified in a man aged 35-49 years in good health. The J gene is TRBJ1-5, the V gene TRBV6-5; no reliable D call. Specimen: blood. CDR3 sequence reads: CASSTNGYSNQPQHF. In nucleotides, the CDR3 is TGTGCCAGCAGTACCAACGGATATAGCAATCAGCCCCAGCATTTT.